This TCR beta chain was profiled in a study of monozygotic twins with inflammatory bowel disease. Findings and caveats of the study: Healthy co-twins had higher TCRbeta inverse Simpson diversity than their IBD twins.

As for this clonotype: Its antigen is as yet unknown.

CDR3 size: 14 residues. In germline, CDR1 is ENHRY, CDR2 SYGVKD. Without any T cell sorting, total RNA was isolated from whole blood. Following a re-call of the 5' RACE reads, TCRdb has one entry per CDR3 protein and lacks DNA. The sample is made up of about 99,000 distinct CDR3 sequences, and the top ten hold about 2% of it. The V and J genes are TRBV10-3 and TRBJ2-7; TCRdb returns TRBD2, unconfirmable since there is no DNA. The clonotype comes from a human donor with ulcerative colitis or Crohn's disease, or a healthy co-twin of an affected twin (not recorded which). Sequencing was done on a sample of blood. The CDR3 spells CAISVLAGVREQYF.